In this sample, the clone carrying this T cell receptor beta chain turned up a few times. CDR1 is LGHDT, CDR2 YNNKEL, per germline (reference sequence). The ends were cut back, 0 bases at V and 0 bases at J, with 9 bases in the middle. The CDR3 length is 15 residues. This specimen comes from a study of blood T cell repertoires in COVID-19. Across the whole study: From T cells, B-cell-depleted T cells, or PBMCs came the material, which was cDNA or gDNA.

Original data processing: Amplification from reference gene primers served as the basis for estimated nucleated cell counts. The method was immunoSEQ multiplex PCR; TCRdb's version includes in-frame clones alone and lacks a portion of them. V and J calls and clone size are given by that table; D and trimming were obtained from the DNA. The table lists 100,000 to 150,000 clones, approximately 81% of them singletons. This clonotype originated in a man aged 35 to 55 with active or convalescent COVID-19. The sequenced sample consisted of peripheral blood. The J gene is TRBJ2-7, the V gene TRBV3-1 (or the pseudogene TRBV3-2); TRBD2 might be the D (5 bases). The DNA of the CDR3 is TGTGCCAGCAGCCAAGATCCGGGATACTCCTACGAGCAGTACTTC. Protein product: CASSQDPGYSYEQYF.